The next 18 T cell receptor beta chains were all read from a single sample in a study of T cells after yellow fever vaccination. MiXCR, run by TCRdb on the 5' RACE reads, gives a single entry per CDR3 protein. The table shows some 390,000 distinct CDR3 sequences, with 6.2% occurring only once. Material: PBMCs, obtained 5 days after the yellow fever booster vaccination. The receptors derive from a man aged 25-40 years who received the YFV17D yellow fever vaccine.

This clonotype was detected many times. The rearrangement uses TRBV12-3 or TRBV12-4 and TRBJ1-1; D not certain. The CDR3 is 14 amino acids. Trimming took 3 bases from V and 3 from J, leaving 11 bases between them. The DNA of the CDR3 is TGTGCCAGCAGTTTCTGGGAGAGCGACACTGAAGCTTTCTTT. As protein: CASSFWESDTEAFF.

This clonotype was observed at least ten times. V and J are TRBV29-1 and TRBJ2-3; weak D call: TRBD2 (5 bases). Trimming left V 2 bases short and J 0 bases short, with 6 bases between. Germline lookup yields CDR1 SQVTM and CDR2 ANQGSEA. The CDR3 has 13 residues. CDR3 coding DNA: TGCAGCGTTGAACGAGGGAGCACAGATACGCAGTATTTT. This sequence encodes CSVERGSTDTQYF.

The chain joins TRBV20-1 to TRBJ2-5; weak D call: TRBD1 (6 bases). This CDR3 comprises 13 residues. Germline V gene sequence: CDR1 DFQATT, CDR2 SNEGSKA (reference sequence). The germline V and J ends were trimmed by 3 bases and 2 bases, with 10 bases remaining between them. The CDR3 region is CSASGQFQETQYF. Written as DNA, the CDR3 is TGCAGTGCTAGCGGACAGTTTCAAGAGACCCAGTACTTC.

This clonotype occurred many times. J is TRBJ2-2 and V is TRBV2; the match to TRBD2 covers 8 bases. The CDR3 sequence is 14 residues long. Trimming removed 7 bases from V and 7 bases from J; junction bases left unmatched: 8. Germline lookup yields CDR1 SNHLY and CDR2 FYNNEI. CDR3 nucleotides: TGTGCCAGCAAGCGGACTAGCTGGGGCGGGGAGCTGTTTTTT. Protein product: CASKRTSWGGELFF.

This clonotype has just a few counts. The chain employs TRBV5-1 and TRBJ2-3, with 12 bases lining up with TRBD2. CDR1 SGHRS and CDR2 YFSETQ come from the germline V gene. The CDR3 has 18 amino acids. V trimming: 0 bases; J trimming: 6 bases; junction bases outside the gene matches: 11. CDR3 protein: CASSLVSLLLAGGDTQYF. CDR3 sequence (DNA): TGCGCCAGCAGCTTGGTGAGCCTTCTCCTAGCGGGAGGGGATACGCAGTATTTT.

In its sample, this clonotype was seen many times. The chain joins TRBV20-1 to TRBJ2-7; TRBD2 matches 9 bases. The germline V gene has CDR1 DFQATT and CDR2 SNEGSKA (reference sequence). Germline trimming cut 5 bases from V and 5 bases from J; bases unmatched to any gene: 10. CDR3 length equals 14 residues. The CDR3 DNA is TGCAGTGCTCCCTGGCTAGCGGGACTCAACGAGCAGTACTTC. This gives the protein CSAPWLAGLNEQYF.

In its sample, this clonotype was seen many times. This chain joins TRBV12-3 or TRBV12-4 and TRBJ2-1; a possible D gene is TRBD2 (5 bases). With 2 bases removed from V and 7 bases from J, the gap between germline ends came to 9 bases. This CDR3 spans 13 amino acids. For the CDR3, the DNA is TGTGCCAGCAGTTTAAACGGGGTGAATGAGCAGTTCTTC. This encodes CASSLNGVNEQFF.

This clonotype was seen more than once but under ten times. The rearrangement uses TRBV10-3 and TRBJ2-7; TRBD1 matches at 8 bases. Per the germline V gene, CDR1 is ENHRY and CDR2 is SYGVKD. This CDR3 comprises 16 residues. With 1 base clipped from V and 0 bases from J, the junction kept 5 bases outside the gene matches. The CDR3 DNA follows: TGTGCCATCAGTGAGTTGACAGGGGCCCTCTCCTACGAGCAGTACTTC. Its translation: CAISELTGALSYEQYF.

In this sample, this clonotype turned up many times. The V call is TRBV7-2, the J call TRBJ2-7; tentatively, D is TRBD1 (6 bases). This CDR3 contains 15 residues. Germline assignment: CDR1 SGHTA and CDR2 FQGNSA. V gave up 1 base and J gave up 1 base, with 11 bases separating them. The CDR3 loop reads CASSLEQGPSYEQYF. CDR3 nucleotide sequence: TGTGCCAGCAGCTTAGAACAGGGTCCTTCCTACGAGCAGTACTTC.

Only a few counts were recorded for this clonotype. The J gene is TRBJ2-1, the V gene TRBV11-2; 10 positions match TRBD2. V lost 0 bases and J lost 5; bases outside the gene matches: 4. The CDR3 length is 16 residues. Germline values: CDR1 SGHAT, CDR2 FQNNGV. The CDR3, as DNA: TGTGCCAGCAGCTTAGAGCTAGCGGGAGCGAACAATGAGCAGTTCTTC. Its translation: CASSLELAGANNEQFF.

V and J are TRBV10-2 and TRBJ2-7, with D perhaps TRBD2 (6 bases). Germline V gene sequence: CDR1 WSHSY, CDR2 SAAADI. The V end lost 7 bases, the J end lost 2 bases, and 15 bases lay between the germline ends. The CDR3 is 14 amino acids. The DNA of the CDR3 is TGCGCCAGCACTAGCGACGGTGCCACCTACGAGCAGTACTTC. This gives the protein CASTSDGATYEQYF.

This clonotype was seen repeatedly, ten times or more. This chain uses TRBV12-3 or TRBV12-4 with TRBJ2-3; 7 bases are a match to TRBD2. V dropped 8 bases and J dropped 5; count of bases not matched to a gene: 4. The CDR3 sequence is 12 residues long. The CDR3 sequence is CASGRAGDTQYF. The CDR3 DNA reads as TGTGCCAGCGGGAGGGCCGGAGATACGCAGTATTTT.

This clonotype was found many times. This rearrangement joins TRBV29-1 to TRBJ2-1; 9 nucleotides line up with TRBD1. Germline CDR1 is SQVTM and CDR2 is ANQGSEA. Germline trimming cut 6 bases from V and 0 bases from J; bases unmatched to any gene: 6. This CDR3 is built from 15 residues. This chain's CDR3 is CSVRDRASSYNEQFF. The CDR3 DNA reads TGCAGCGTGAGGGACAGGGCGAGCTCCTACAATGAGCAGTTCTTC.

This clonotype was counted at least ten times. V and J are TRBV7-8 and TRBJ2-2; D is unclear. Germline V lookup: CDR1 SGHVS, CDR2 FQNEAQ. The CDR3 is 17 amino acids. Trimming removed 4 bases from V and 4 bases from J, with 19 bases in between. CDR3 nucleotides: TGTGCCAGCAGCTCGCTGACCCCTGGGGTGCTCACCGGGGAGCTGTTTTTT. It codes for CASSSLTPGVLTGELFF.

This clonotype was detected a few times. The chain carries TRBV20-1 and TRBJ2-1; D not resolved. V lost 0 bases to trimming and J lost 6 bases, with 9 bases between them. CDR3 length: 13 amino acids. CDR1 is DFQATT and CDR2 is SNEGSKA in the germline V gene (reference sequence). CDR3 region: CSAREFRSNEQFF. CDR3 DNA sequence: TGCAGTGCTAGAGAATTTCGGAGCAATGAGCAGTTCTTC.

This clonotype was detected ten times or more. The chain recombines TRBV2 with TRBJ2-5; D gene uncertain. This CDR3 is 14 amino acids long. V was shortened by 8 bases and J by 5 bases, with 18 bases between the two germline ends. The V gene's germline CDR1 is SNHLY and CDR2 FYNNEI. CDR3 sequence: CASRKNAPRETQYF. The DNA of the CDR3 is TGTGCCAGCCGCAAAAATGCCCCGCGGGAGACCCAGTACTTC.

About this clonotype: A much larger clone lies a single base off, so this may be a read error. V and J are TRBV7-2 and TRBJ2-7; a possible D gene is TRBD1 (5 bases). V was cut by 5 bases and J by 2 bases, with 13 bases left in between. This CDR3 has 14 residues. The V gene's germline CDR1 is SGHTA and CDR2 FQGNSA. The CDR3 loop is CASSPEQAAYEQYF. Written as DNA, the CDR3 is TGTGCCAGCAGCCCCGAACAGGCTGCCTACGAGCAGTACTTC.

This clonotype occurred many times. CDR3 in DNA: TGCAGCGTTGTACTAGCGAGTGGGGCAGATACGCAGTATTTT. It translates to CSVVLASGADTQYF. The V and J genes are TRBV29-1 and TRBJ2-3; TRBD2 aligns across 7 bases. With V trimmed by 4 bases and J by 4 bases, 8 bases remained unmatched. The CDR3 consists of 14 residues. Per germline, CDR1 SQVTM and CDR2 ANQGSEA.